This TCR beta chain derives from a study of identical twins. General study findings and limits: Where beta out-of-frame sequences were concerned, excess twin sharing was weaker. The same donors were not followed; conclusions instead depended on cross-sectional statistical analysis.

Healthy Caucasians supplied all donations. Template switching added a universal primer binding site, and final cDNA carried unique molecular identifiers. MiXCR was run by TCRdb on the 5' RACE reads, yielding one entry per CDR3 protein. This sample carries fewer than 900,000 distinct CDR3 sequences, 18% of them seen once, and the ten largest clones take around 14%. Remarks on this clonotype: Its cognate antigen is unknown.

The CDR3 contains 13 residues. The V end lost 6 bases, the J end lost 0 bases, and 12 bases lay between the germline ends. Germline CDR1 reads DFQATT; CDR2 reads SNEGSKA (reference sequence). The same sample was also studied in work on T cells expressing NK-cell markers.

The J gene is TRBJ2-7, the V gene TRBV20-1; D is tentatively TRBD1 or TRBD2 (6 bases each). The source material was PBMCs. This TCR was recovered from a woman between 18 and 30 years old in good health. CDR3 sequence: CSAAKGGSYEQYF. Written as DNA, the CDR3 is TGCAGTGCCGCCAAGGGGGGCTCCTACGAGCAGTACTTC.